In its sample, the clone carrying this TCR beta chain was seen a few times. Sequencing used immunoSEQ multiplex PCR; TCRdb keeps in-frame clones, though not all of them. The sample has some 230,000 clones; about 83% are singletons. This entry belongs to a study of blood T cell repertoires in COVID-19. Study at large: Researchers got acute and convalescent COVID-19 samples from the United States, Italy and Spain.

The CDR3 spans 11 residues. J gave up 13 bases and V 7 bases, and 7 bases lay outside the gene matches. The sample comprised peripheral blood. The chain uses TRBV12-3 or TRBV12-4 and TRBJ2-1, with 7 positions matching TRBD1. The TCR originated in a woman aged 45-65 years with acute or convalescent COVID-19. The CDR3 coding sequence is TGTGCCAGCACTACCCAGGGGGAACAGTTCTTC. This translates into CASTTQGEQFF.